Each of the 23 T cell receptor beta chains below was sequenced from the same sample in a study of cytomegalovirus exposure and HLA in healthy donors. It was with 60 Vbeta and 13 Jbeta primers that the PCR ran. Profiled with immunoSEQ multiplex PCR; TCRdb holds only in-frame clones, not every one. Among approximately 110,000 clones listed, 70% to 85% were seen once. Sequencing was performed on PBMCs. The receptors here all came from a woman between 40 and 50 years old in good health and CMV-seronegative.

The chain combines TRBV10-3 with TRBJ2-3, with 10 bases lining up with TRBD2. Germline V CDR1 and CDR2: ENHRY, SYGVKD. The length of the CDR3 is 15 residues. The V gene end was trimmed by 3 bases and the J gene end by 0 bases; junction bases not matched to a gene: 0. Here the CDR3 reads CAISELAGSTDTQYF. CDR3 in DNA: TGTGCCATCAGTGAACTAGCGGGGAGCACAGATACGCAGTATTTT.

V gene TRBV19 combines with J gene TRBJ1-3; D is possibly TRBD1 (6 bases). In germline, CDR1 is LNHDA, CDR2 SQIVND (reference sequence). Trimming removed 3 bases at V and 4 bases at J, with 10 bases between. This CDR3 has 14 residues. Here the CDR3 DNA reads TGTGCCAGTAGTATTGGACAGTACGGAAACACCATATATTTT. Translated, it gives CASSIGQYGNTIYF.

This clone showed up just a few times. The chain employs TRBV9 and TRBJ2-2; TRBD1 agrees at 11 bases. This CDR3 region has 17 residues. Losses at the gene ends were 4 bases for V and 8 bases for J; bases not matched to a gene: 13. CDR1 SGDLS and CDR2 YYNGEE come from the germline V gene. CDR3 DNA sequence: TGTGCCAGCAGCTCACAGCCGGGACAGGGGGAGGCGGGGGAGCTGTTTTTT. Encoded protein: CASSSQPGQGEAGELFF.

The sample holds a few counts of this clone. The CDR3, as DNA: TGTGCCAGCAGCCCCGGTGCGGGGAGCCTCACAGATACGCAGTATTTT. Translating it yields CASSPGAGSLTDTQYF. This chain uses TRBV9 with TRBJ2-3; D might be TRBD2 (6 bases). Germline V gene sequence: CDR1 SGDLS, CDR2 YYNGEE. Trimming cost V 4 bases and J 2 bases, with 17 bases left between them. This CDR3 contains 16 residues.

V usage is TRBV19 and J usage is TRBJ2-4, with D possibly being TRBD2 (6 bases). This CDR3 has 19 amino acids. V lost 4 bases to trimming and J lost 0 bases, with 22 bases between them. Germline V gene data show CDR1 as LNHDA and CDR2 as SQIVND (reference sequence). CDR3 in amino acids: CASSTPPIGTSEAKNIQYF. The CDR3 DNA reads TGTGCCAGTAGTACCCCGCCCATTGGGACTTCGGAAGCCAAAAACATTCAGTACTTC. Using reference TRBV19 and TRBJ2-4 for the parts outside the CDR3, the full variable domain is DGGITQSPKYLFRKEGQNVTLSCEQNLNHDAMYWYRQDPGQGLRLIYYSQIVNDFQKGDIAEGYSVSREKKESFPLTVTSAQKNPTAFYLCASSTPPIGTSEAKNIQYFGAGTRLSVL.

The V and J genes are TRBV19 and TRBJ2-7; a possible D gene is TRBD1 (5 bases). The germline V gene encodes CDR1 LNHDA and CDR2 SQIVND (reference sequence). Trimming cost V 7 bases and J 2 bases, with 21 bases left between them. The CDR3 spans 16 residues. In DNA, the CDR3 is TGTGCCAGTACCCTAGGTAGGGGCCCGAGACCCTACGAGCAGTACTTC. Protein product: CASTLGRGPRPYEQYF.

The chain recombines TRBV27 with TRBJ2-5, with D maybe TRBD1 (5 bases). Trimming stripped 3 bases from V and 2 bases from J, with 7 bases between. This CDR3 has 13 amino acids. Per germline, CDR1 MNHEY and CDR2 SMNVEV (reference sequence). The CDR3 DNA follows: TGTGCCAGCAGTTTGGGGCTACAAGAGACCCAGTACTTC. It encodes CASSLGLQETQYF.

This clone turned up a few times. DNA for the CDR3: TGTGCCAGCAGCGTTCATGCGGGCACCATATATTTT. This encodes CASSVHAGTIYF. The chain has TRBV7-2 and TRBJ1-3; no firm D call. The CDR3 length is 12 residues. V shed 5 bases and J shed 9 bases, with 11 bases lying between them. CDR1 is SGHTA, CDR2 FQGNSA, per germline.

The chain carries TRBV7-9 and TRBJ1-4, with 8 bases aligning to TRBD1. CDR1 is SEHNR, CDR2 FQNEAQ, per germline (reference sequence). CDR3 length: 13 amino acids. With V trimmed by 5 bases and J by 11 bases, 7 bases remained unmatched. The CDR3 DNA reads TGTGCCAGCAGCCCTGGACAGGGTGGTAAACTGTTTTTT. Translation gives CASSPGQGGKLFF.

Only a few counts were recorded for this clone. The rearrangement uses TRBV27 and TRBJ2-1, with 10 nucleotides matching TRBD2. The CDR3 spans 16 residues. V dropped 7 bases and J dropped 9; count of bases not matched to a gene: 15. The germline CDR1 and CDR2 sequences are MNHEY and SMNVEV (reference sequence). This CDR3 reads CASTPRLAGDAFEQFF. The CDR3 coding sequence is TGTGCCAGCACCCCCCGGCTAGCGGGAGATGCATTTGAGCAGTTCTTC.

The V and J genes are TRBV5-8 and TRBJ1-2, with D possibly being TRBD1 (6 bases). CDR1 is SGHTS and CDR2 is YDEGEE in the germline V gene. There are 14 residues in the CDR3. V was cut by 4 bases and J by 8 bases, with 18 bases left in between. Written as DNA, the CDR3 is TGTGCCAGCAGCCTATCCGGGGGGCGCAGAGGCTACACCTTC. This encodes CASSLSGGRRGYTF.

This sequence joins TRBV30 and TRBJ1-1, with unresolved D. Germline V gene data show CDR1 as GTSNPN and CDR2 as SVGIG (reference sequence). CDR3 length equals 12 residues. V was pared by 3 bases and J by 7 bases, with 12 bases between. CDR3 coding DNA: TGTGCCTGGAGGACGCAGGTTGTTGAAGCTTTCTTT. It codes for CAWRTQVVEAFF.

This clone was detected only a few times. The chain has TRBV29-1 and TRBJ2-7, with D perhaps matching TRBD1 (6 bases). Germline V gene sequence: CDR1 SQVTM, CDR2 ANQGSEA. Trimming pared 5 bases from V and 4 bases from J, leaving 9 bases between. This CDR3 comprises 11 residues. The CDR3 is CSVTQGYEQYF. CDR3 in DNA: TGCAGCGTTACCCAGGGGTACGAGCAGTACTTC.

The rearrangement links TRBV2 to TRBJ2-5; the match to TRBD2 covers 12 bases. Germline V lookup: CDR1 SNHLY, CDR2 FYNNEI. Losses at the gene ends were 6 bases for V and 4 bases for J; bases not matched to a gene: 12. The CDR3 runs to 17 residues. The CDR3 spells CASSDVTSGSGGETQYF. The CDR3 DNA follows: TGTGCCAGCAGCGACGTGACTAGCGGGAGCGGTGGAGAGACCCAGTACTTC.

The rearrangement joins TRBV29-1 to TRBJ2-7; 8 nucleotides match TRBD1. The germline CDR1 and CDR2 sequences are SQVTM and ANQGSEA. The V and J ends lost 4 bases and 6 bases, in that order; junction bases with no gene match: 23. This CDR3 is built from 18 residues. In DNA, the CDR3 is TGCAGCGTTGGTCAGGGGTTCGGTTTACAGGGGGTCGAGGTCGAGCAGTACTTC. It specifies CSVGQGFGLQGVEVEQYF.

The V call is TRBV5-1, the J call TRBJ2-3; no firm D call. The CDR3 has 13 amino acids. V lost 4 bases, J lost 4 bases, and 10 bases lay in between. CDR1 SGHRS and CDR2 YFSETQ come from the germline V gene. CDR3 protein: CASSLGPSDTQYF. The CDR3 DNA sequence: TGCGCCAGCAGCCTTGGCCCTTCAGATACGCAGTATTTT.

The chain combines TRBV7-2 with TRBJ2-1; TRBD2 matches at 10 bases. Germline CDR1 is SGHTA and CDR2 is FQGNSA. This CDR3 has 15 amino acids. After removal of 1 base from V and 7 bases from J, the junction contained 4 bases not matched to a gene. Written as DNA, the CDR3 is TGTGCCAGCAGCTTAGTAAGCGGGAGGGGGAATGAGCAGTTCTTC. Protein: CASSLVSGRGNEQFF.

The chain couples TRBV4-3 to TRBJ2-3; 10 nucleotides agree with TRBD1. Per germline, CDR1 LGHNA and CDR2 YSLEER. The V segment lost 4 bases and the J segment 3 bases; nucleotides outside the gene matches: 7. This CDR3 is built from 16 residues. CDR3 sequence: CASSPTGTGVTDTQYF. DNA of the CDR3: TGCGCCAGCAGCCCTACCGGGACAGGGGTTACAGATACGCAGTATTTT.

The genes are TRBV7-8 and TRBJ2-3, with TRBD1 as a possible D gene (5 bases). This CDR3 comprises 13 residues. Germline CDR1 reads SGHVS; CDR2 reads FQNEAQ. V lost 2 bases, J lost 5 bases, and 8 bases lay in between. This chain's CDR3 is CASSLSQGDTQYF. The CDR3 DNA reads as TGTGCCAGCAGCTTATCGCAGGGAGATACGCAGTATTTT. The complete variable domain, with remaining parts taken from reference TRBV7-8 and TRBJ2-3, reads GAGVSQSPRYKVAKRGQDVALRCDPISGHVSLFWYQQALGQGPEFLTYFQNEAQLDKSGLPSDRFFAERPEGSVSTLKIQRTQQEDSAVYLCASSLSQGDTQYFGPGTRLTVL.

This chain uses TRBV11-2 with TRBJ2-1; D is possibly TRBD1 (5 bases). V lost 5 bases and J lost 7, with 12 bases in between. Germline V gene sequence: CDR1 SGHAT, CDR2 FQNNGV. The CDR3 extends over 13 amino acids. CDR3 in DNA: TGTGCCAGCAGCCCAGCACCAGGGAATGAGCAGTTCTTC. Its translation is CASSPAPGNEQFF.

This chain links TRBV11-3 with TRBJ1-1; no firm D call. This CDR3 contains 13 residues. Germline V CDR1 and CDR2: SGHNT, YENEEA. The V end was cut by 3 bases, the J end by 1 base, with 6 bases between. The CDR3: CASSFSGNTEAFF. The CDR3 DNA follows: TGTGCCAGCAGCTTCTCGGGGAACACTGAAGCTTTCTTT.

The rearrangement uses TRBV4-2 and TRBJ2-7, with TRBD1 matching over 9 bases. CDR1 is LGHNA and CDR2 is YNFKEQ in the germline V gene. V shed 3 bases and J 2 bases; nucleotides not matched to a gene: 8. The CDR3 covers 16 residues. This CDR3 reads CASSQEGQGFTYEQYF. DNA for the CDR3: TGTGCCAGCAGCCAGGAGGGACAGGGATTCACCTACGAGCAGTACTTC.

V usage is TRBV6-5 and J usage is TRBJ1-1, with D maybe TRBD1 (6 bases). This CDR3 has 14 amino acids. V gave up 6 bases and J gave up 3 bases, with 14 bases separating them. Germline V gene lookup returns CDR1 MNHEY and CDR2 SVGAGI. As DNA, the CDR3 is TGTGCCAGCAGACCAACAGGGTTGGACACTGAAGCTTTCTTT. Its translation is CASRPTGLDTEAFF.